This T cell receptor (beta chain) comes out of a study of T cells after yellow fever vaccination. Whole-study context: Fractions of low cell number were prepared using SMART-Seq v4 Ultra Low Input.

There are a few counts of this clonotype. A single base separates this from a much larger clone, so it may be a read error. Synthesis of TCR cDNA relied on 5'RACE template switching, which attached a universal primer site and UMIs. Each CDR3 protein is one row after TCRdb ran MiXCR on the 5' RACE reads. This sample has 400,000 or so distinct CDR3 sequences; roughly 6.2% occur once, and the top ten carry approximately 16%. The material was PBMCs, obtained 5 days after the yellow fever booster vaccination. This receptor was identified in a man aged 25 to 40 who received the YFV17D yellow fever vaccine.

This chain's CDR3 is CASSFSGKETQYF. CDR3 bases: TGTGCCAGCAGCTTTAGCGGGAAAGAGACCCAGTACTTC. This sequence joins TRBV7-6 and TRBJ2-5; 8 bases fit TRBD2. Germline CDR1 SGHVS, CDR2 FNYEAQ. This CDR3 has 13 residues. Trimming removed 3 bases from V and 3 bases from J; junction bases left unmatched: 0. Full variable domain (missing parts from reference TRBV7-6 and TRBJ2-5): GAGVSQSPRYKVTKRGQDVALRCDPISGHVSLYWYRQALGQGPEFLTYFNYEAQQDKSGLPNDRFSAERPEGSISTLTIQRTEQRDSAMYRCASSFSGKETQYFGPGTRLLVL.